A single sample is the source of the 22 T cell receptor beta chains below, sequenced in a study of spatial heterogeneity in lung cancer. TCRdb analysed the 5' RACE reads with MiXCR anew, one entry per CDR3 protein. This sample has tens of thousands of distinct CDR3 sequences; less than 20% occur once, and the top ten carry 20% to 25%. The time point denotes: blood at routine non-recurrence follow-up after resection. Sample: PBMCs, taken at follow-up. These receptors all come from a male donor with early-stage non-small cell lung cancer.

This clonotype was observed a handful of times. This chain connects TRBV5-1 to TRBJ2-3; TRBD1 agrees at 11 bases. V was clipped by 4 bases and J by 6 bases; unmatched bases: 10. This CDR3 has 16 residues. Germline lookup yields CDR1 SGHRS and CDR2 YFSETQ. In nucleotides, the CDR3 is TGCGCCAGCAGCGGAACGGACAGGGGGCTTGTCGATACGCAGTATTTT. This codes for CASSGTDRGLVDTQYF.

The J gene is TRBJ2-1, the V gene TRBV11-1; 12 nucleotides match TRBD2. V shed 5 bases, J shed 4 bases, and the junction held 6 bases outside the gene matches. Germline V gives CDR1 SGHAT, CDR2 FQDESV (reference sequence). This CDR3 contains 16 residues. DNA for the CDR3: TGTGCCAGCAGCGCCCCGGGACTAGCGGGTTACAATGAGCAGTTCTTC. Its protein is CASSAPGLAGYNEQFF.

This clonotype was recorded at least ten times. This chain connects TRBV20-1 to TRBJ2-5, with 10 bases lining up with TRBD2. Germline CDR1 is DFQATT and CDR2 is SNEGSKA (reference sequence). CDR3 length: 14 residues. V trimming: 2 bases; J trimming: 2 bases; junction bases outside the gene matches: 2. This CDR3 is CSARKRGGQETQYF. In DNA, the CDR3 is TGCAGTGCTAGAAAGCGGGGGGGGCAAGAGACCCAGTACTTC.

This CDR3 is CASSTNRGRSYGYTF. As DNA, the CDR3 is TGTGCCAGCAGCACAAACAGGGGCCGAAGCTATGGCTACACCTTC. This chain joins TRBV11-2 and TRBJ1-2; 7 bases are shared with TRBD1. V was pared by 5 bases and J by 4 bases, with 10 bases of the junction left unmatched. CDR3 size: 15 residues. The germline V gene has CDR1 SGHAT and CDR2 FQNNGV.

This chain connects TRBV7-8 to TRBJ1-2, with TRBD1 identical over 7 bases. The germline gives CDR1 SGHVS, CDR2 FQNEAQ. CDR3 length equals 14 residues. V shed 4 bases and J 7 bases; nucleotides not matched to a gene: 9. The CDR3 bases are TGTGCCAGCAGCTCCGTAACAGGGGATGTTGGCTACACCTTC. Its protein is CASSSVTGDVGYTF.

This clonotype has a count of ten or more. V and J are TRBV4-3 and TRBJ2-1; maybe TRBD1 (6 bases). Germline lookup yields CDR1 LGHNA and CDR2 YSLEER. The V and J ends lost 1 base and 7 bases respectively, with 14 bases between them. The CDR3 spans 15 residues. CDR3 bases: TGCGCCAGCAGCCAAGGGACAGTAGAATTTAATGAGCAGTTCTTC. Its protein is CASSQGTVEFNEQFF.

The chain carries TRBV10-1 and TRBJ2-2; TRBD2 matches at 8 bases. Germline V gene sequence: CDR1 WNHNN, CDR2 SYGVQD (reference sequence). The CDR3 totals 14 residues. V was clipped by 9 bases and J by 5 bases; unmatched bases: 8. CDR3 nucleotides: TGCGCCAGTAATCCGGGGGGGCCAACCGGGGAGCTGTTTTTT. This translates into CASNPGGPTGELFF.

This clonotype was observed a handful of times. The genes are TRBV10-2 and TRBJ1-6; no definite D call. CDR1 and CDR2 (germline): WSHSY, SAAADI. V was pared by 10 bases and J by 11 bases, with 24 bases between. This CDR3 is 15 amino acids long. The CDR3 spells CATSRDSAFETPLHF. Written as DNA, the CDR3 is TGCGCCACCTCACGGGATTCGGCTTTCGAGACACCCCTCCACTTT.

The chain links TRBV2 to TRBJ1-5, with D uncertain. Germline loops: CDR1 SNHLY, CDR2 FYNNEI. CDR3 length equals 14 residues. The ends were cut back, 0 bases at V and 5 bases at J, with 8 bases in the middle. DNA for the CDR3: TGTGCCAGCAGTGAAGCTGGGAGTTATCAGCCCCAGCATTTT. Protein sequence: CASSEAGSYQPQHF.

Only a few counts were recorded for this clonotype. The chain is built from TRBV14 and TRBJ2-2; D call uncertain. This CDR3 contains 13 residues. V lost 3 bases and J lost 1, with 3 bases in between. Germline V lookup: CDR1 SGHDN, CDR2 FVKESK. This chain's CDR3 is CASSHQNTGELFF. As DNA, the CDR3 is TGTGCCAGCAGCCACCAGAACACCGGGGAGCTGTTTTTT. Filled out from reference TRBV14 and TRBJ2-2, the complete variable domain reads EAGVTQFPSHSVIEKGQTVTLRCDPISGHDNLYWYRRVMGKEIKFLLHFVKESKQDESGMPNNRFLAERTGGTYSTLKVQPAELEDSGVYFCASSHQNTGELFFGEGSRLTVL.

This clonotype was recorded many times. The V gene is TRBV20-1, the J gene TRBJ1-2, with TRBD1 matching over 7 bases. The CDR3 length is 12 residues. Germline values: CDR1 DFQATT, CDR2 SNEGSKA (reference sequence). The V gene end was trimmed by 5 bases and the J gene end by 4 bases; junction bases not matched to a gene: 4. The CDR3 is CSAVRDSYGYTF. The CDR3 region has the DNA TGCAGTGCTGTCCGGGACAGCTATGGCTACACCTTC.

V is TRBV12-3 or TRBV12-4 and J is TRBJ1-4; 8 bases match TRBD1. This CDR3 is 16 amino acids long. After removal of 5 bases from V and 3 bases from J, the junction contained 8 bases not matched to a gene. The CDR3 spells CASSERRDRPNEKLFF. The CDR3, as DNA: TGTGCCAGCAGTGAACGCAGGGACAGGCCTAATGAAAAACTGTTTTTT.

The J gene is TRBJ1-5, the V gene TRBV25-1; 9 bases match TRBD1. The V gene's germline CDR1 is MGHDK and CDR2 SYGVNS. The CDR3 extends over 16 amino acids. V lost 4 bases to trimming and J lost 1 base; unmatched junction nucleotides: 5. CDR3 region: CASSATGGISNQPQHF. In nucleotides, the CDR3 is TGTGCCAGCAGTGCGACAGGGGGAATAAGCAATCAGCCCCAGCATTTT.

This clonotype came up a few times. The chain has TRBV5-4 and TRBJ2-5; 8 bases line up with TRBD1. The J segment lost 5 bases and the V segment lost 4 bases, leaving 10 bases of the junction unmatched. The CDR3 spans 15 residues. Germline lookup yields CDR1 SGHNT and CDR2 YYREEE (reference sequence). CDR3 DNA sequence: TGTGCCAGCAGCGCAGCAGGGGGCATGGCGGAGACCCAGTACTTC. This codes for CASSAAGGMAETQYF. The variable domain in full, with the rest retrieved from reference TRBV5-4 and TRBJ2-5, is ETGVTQSPTHLIKTRGQQVTLRCSSQSGHNTVSWYQQALGQGPQFIFQYYREEENGRGNFPPRFSGLQFPNYSSELNVNALELDDSALYLCASSAAGGMAETQYFGPGTRLLVL.

V and J are TRBV20-1 and TRBJ1-5; TRBD1 might be the D (5 bases). V dropped 0 bases and J dropped 2 bases, with 8 bases sitting between them. The germline V gene encodes CDR1 DFQATT and CDR2 SNEGSKA (reference sequence). This CDR3 has 14 residues. Here the CDR3 DNA reads TGCAGTGCTAGAGATGGGGCTGGCAATCAGCCCCAGCATTTT. Translated: CSARDGAGNQPQHF.

V gene TRBV7-3 combines with J gene TRBJ1-1; D remains unclear. Germline lookup yields CDR1 SGHTA and CDR2 FQGTGA. Trimming removed 4 bases at V and 1 base at J, with 7 bases between. The CDR3 contains 13 residues. CDR3 sequence: CASSSSGNTEAFF. As DNA, the CDR3 is TGTGCCAGCAGCTCGAGCGGGAACACTGAAGCTTTCTTT.

This clonotype was counted between two and nine times. The gene calls are TRBV20-1 and TRBJ1-3; a weak D match, TRBD1 (5 bases). CDR1 and CDR2 from the germline V gene are DFQATT and SNEGSKA (reference sequence). There are 14 residues in the CDR3. Between the trimmed V and J ends, which lost 5 bases and 0 bases, there was a span of 11 bases. The CDR3 DNA reads as TGCAGTGCTGGGGACTTAACCTCTGGAAACACCATATATTTT. Its translation is CSAGDLTSGNTIYF.

The sample holds one count of this clonotype. This rearrangement joins TRBV3-1 to TRBJ2-5; weak D call: TRBD1 (6 bases). Trimming removed 2 bases from V and 6 bases from J, with 13 bases in between. CDR1 LGHDT and CDR2 YNNKEL come from the germline V gene (reference sequence). The CDR3 extends over 14 amino acids. CDR3 protein: CASSQRTVQKTQYF. As DNA, the CDR3 is TGTGCCAGCAGCCAACGGACAGTTCAAAAGACCCAGTACTTC.

V is TRBV4-1 and J is TRBJ1-6, with D hard to call. This CDR3 contains 16 residues. Deletions cut 1 base from V and 9 bases from J, with 16 bases between. Germline CDR1 and CDR2: MGHRA and YSYEKL. CDR3 coding DNA: TGCGCCAGCAGCCAAGCAGGACCAGGAGTGGGTTCACCCCTCCACTTT. Translating it yields CASSQAGPGVGSPLHF.

The gene calls are TRBV4-3 and TRBJ1-2; 8 bases line up with TRBD1. Germline V gene sequence: CDR1 LGHNA, CDR2 YSLEER. V shed 3 bases and J 2 bases; nucleotides not matched to a gene: 5. The CDR3 is 15 amino acids. CDR3 amino acids: CASSHAGGSNYGYTF. The CDR3 nucleotides are TGCGCCAGCAGCCACGCAGGGGGCTCGAACTATGGCTACACCTTC.

The V gene is TRBV6-5, the J gene TRBJ2-5; the D is unclear. The V gene lost 7 bases and the J gene lost 7 bases, with 19 bases spanning the gap. CDR1 is MNHEY, CDR2 SVGAGI, per germline. There are 14 residues in the CDR3. The CDR3 sequence: CASNPGPSRLTQYF. In DNA, the CDR3 is TGTGCCAGCAATCCTGGGCCCTCAAGACTGACCCAGTACTTC.

The V gene is TRBV5-1, the J gene TRBJ2-1, with 9 bases fitting TRBD2. Trimming took 3 bases from V and 10 from J; bases not matched to a gene: 17. Germline V gene lookup returns CDR1 SGHRS and CDR2 YFSETQ. The CDR3 extends over 17 amino acids. CDR3: CASSSTPSAGGPREQFF. CDR3 nucleotide sequence: TGCGCCAGCAGCTCAACCCCCTCTGCGGGAGGGCCTCGGGAGCAGTTCTTC.